This T cell receptor beta chain was sequenced in a study of shared clonotypes between healthy human individuals. The CDR3 totals 18 residues. J gave up 6 bases and V 3 bases, and 17 bases lay outside the gene matches. Germline-derived CDR1 and CDR2 are SGHRS and YFSETQ. Produced via immunoSEQ multiplex PCR; TCRdb's table is partial and in-frame only. The table includes 2 million to 2.5 million clones, less than 95% detected once. Every contributor of samples was a Caucasian grown-up residing in Nashville, Tennessee. Remarks on this clone: Its antigen is not known.

The study's findings and limits: Among the subsets, naive ones generally showed larger estimated richness than memory ones. Blood was the sole source, and tissue repertoires probably differ.

The sequencing sample was made of naive CD4+ T cells from PBMCs. The subset denotes: CD45RA+ positively selected. This clonotype was obtained from a man aged 18 to 30 in good health. Some clones in this sample may be carry-over from other donors' samples. The V call is TRBV5-1, the J call TRBJ2-3; 9 nucleotides align to TRBD1. The CDR3 loop reads CASSSKQGTGTAQDTQYF. The CDR3, as DNA: TGCGCCAGCAGCTCAAAACAGGGGACAGGGACAGCCCAGGATACGCAGTATTTT.